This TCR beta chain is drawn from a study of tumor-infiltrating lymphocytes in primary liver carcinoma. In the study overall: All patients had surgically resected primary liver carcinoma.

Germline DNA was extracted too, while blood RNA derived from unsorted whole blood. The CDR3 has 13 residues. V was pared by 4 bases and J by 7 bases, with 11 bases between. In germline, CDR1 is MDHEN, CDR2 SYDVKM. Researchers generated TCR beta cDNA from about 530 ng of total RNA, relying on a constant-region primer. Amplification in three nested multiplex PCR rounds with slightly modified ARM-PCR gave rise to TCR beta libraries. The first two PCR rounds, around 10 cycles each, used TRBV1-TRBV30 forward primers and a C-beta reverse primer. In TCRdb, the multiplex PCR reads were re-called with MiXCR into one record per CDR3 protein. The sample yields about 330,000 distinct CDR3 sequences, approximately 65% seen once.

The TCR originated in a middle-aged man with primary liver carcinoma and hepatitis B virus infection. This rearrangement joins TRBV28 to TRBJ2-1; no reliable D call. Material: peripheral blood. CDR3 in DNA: TGTGCCAGCAGTTCCCAAAATGATAATGAGCAGTTCTTC. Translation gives CASSSQNDNEQFF.